The 17 T cell receptor beta chains below come from one sample, sequenced in a study of cytomegalovirus exposure and HLA in healthy donors. Primers included in the PCR were 60 Vbeta and 13 Jbeta primers. Clones were read by immunoSEQ multiplex PCR, and TCRdb kept only the in-frame ones, dropping some. The table has approximately 93,000 clones, about 81% seen once; the top ten hold approximately 3.3%. Material: PBMCs. These receptors were taken from a woman aged 40-49 years in good health and CMV-seronegative.

The chain links TRBV27 to TRBJ2-5; TRBD1 is a possible D gene (6 bases). The ends were cut back, 6 bases at V and 5 bases at J, with 10 bases in the middle. The CDR3 sequence is 12 residues long. In germline, CDR1 is MNHEY, CDR2 SMNVEV (reference sequence). DNA for the CDR3: TGTGCCAGCAGCTCAGGGGTCGAGACCCAGTACTTC. Protein sequence: CASSSGVETQYF.

This chain connects TRBV5-1 to TRBJ2-3; possibly TRBD2 for D (5 bases). Trimming removed 0 bases at V and 1 base at J, with 9 bases between. The CDR3 is 15 amino acids. Germline values: CDR1 SGHRS, CDR2 YFSETQ. As DNA, the CDR3 is TGCGCCAGCAGCTTGGATCGGGGAGGCACAGATACGCAGTATTTT. As protein: CASSLDRGGTDTQYF.

The chain joins TRBV27 to TRBJ1-1, with D tentatively TRBD1 (5 bases). Germline CDR1 MNHEY, CDR2 SMNVEV (reference sequence). There are 14 residues in the CDR3. The ends were cut back, 5 bases at V and 5 bases at J, with 15 bases in the middle. CDR3 sequence: CASSAVGLLTEAFF. The CDR3 DNA is TGTGCCAGCAGTGCCGTGGGGCTGCTGACTGAAGCTTTCTTT.

The chain has TRBV28 and TRBJ1-2; weak D call: TRBD1 (5 bases). The V and J ends lost 5 bases and 6 bases respectively, with 16 bases between them. CDR3 length equals 14 residues. The germline V gene encodes CDR1 MDHEN and CDR2 SYDVKM. DNA for the CDR3: TGTGCCAGCAGTAGGGATCAGGGATTCGATGGCTACACCTTC. Translating it yields CASSRDQGFDGYTF.

The CDR3 nucleotides are TGTGCCAGCTCACCCTACGGACAGGGGGCGAATCAGCCCCAGCATTTT. Its translation is CASSPYGQGANQPQHF. J is TRBJ1-5 and V is TRBV18; the match to TRBD1 covers 11 bases. CDR1 and CDR2 from the germline V gene are KGHSH and LQKENI. CDR3 length: 16 residues. V lost 3 bases and J lost 4; bases outside the gene matches: 5.

This chain connects TRBV5-1 to TRBJ2-1; 7 bases align to TRBD2. The CDR3 runs to 15 residues. Germline V CDR1 and CDR2: SGHRS, YFSETQ. The V segment lost 0 bases and the J segment 9 bases; nucleotides outside the gene matches: 9. The DNA of the CDR3 is TGCGCCAGCAGCTTGGGGGAGGGCCGATCGGGTGAGCAGTTCTTC. This gives the protein CASSLGEGRSGEQFF.

This clone was recorded once. The J gene is TRBJ1-2, the V gene TRBV11-2; D is possibly TRBD1 (5 bases). Germline V gene data show CDR1 as SGHAT and CDR2 as FQNNGV. The CDR3 length is 12 residues. V lost 4 bases to trimming and J lost 6 bases, with 9 bases between them. CDR3 DNA: TGTGCCAGCAGCTCGGAGGGGAATGGCTACACCTTC. It encodes CASSSEGNGYTF.

This chain joins TRBV2 and TRBJ1-5, with D possibly TRBD1 on 6 matching bases. Looked up from germline, CDR1 is SNHLY and CDR2 is FYNNEI. V shed 6 bases and J shed 5 bases, with 11 bases lying between them. CDR3 size: 13 residues. The CDR3 here is CASRDSEDQPQHF. CDR3 in DNA: TGTGCCAGCAGGGACAGCGAGGATCAGCCCCAGCATTTT.

V and J are TRBV4-1 and TRBJ1-3; 7 positions agree with TRBD1. After removal of 4 bases from V and 4 bases from J, the junction contained 10 bases not matched to a gene. This CDR3 has 16 residues. Germline CDR1 is MGHRA and CDR2 is YSYEKL. The CDR3 protein is CASSLLQTGPGNTIYF. The CDR3 nucleotides read TGCGCCAGCAGCCTCTTACAGACAGGGCCCGGAAACACCATATATTTT.

The genes are TRBV11-2 and TRBJ2-5; perhaps TRBD2 as D (6 bases). Germline values: CDR1 SGHAT, CDR2 FQNNGV. The CDR3 extends over 15 amino acids. V lost 6 bases and J lost 3, with 17 bases in between. CDR3 nucleotides: TGTGCCAGCAGTTCCCGGGGCGGGGAGAAAGAGACCCAGTACTTC. Translation gives CASSSRGGEKETQYF.

The CDR3 reads CASSLRLINTGELFF. The CDR3 DNA follows: TGTGCCAGCAGCTTAAGACTAATTAACACCGGGGAGCTGTTTTTT. The chain has TRBV11-2 and TRBJ2-2; D perhaps matches TRBD2 (5 bases). Germline assignment: CDR1 SGHAT and CDR2 FQNNGV. This CDR3 is 15 amino acids long. Trimming pared 2 bases from V and 2 bases from J, leaving 9 bases between.

The chain recombines TRBV27 with TRBJ2-3, with D unresolved. The germline V and J ends were trimmed by 0 bases and 0 bases, with 10 bases remaining between them. Looked up from germline, CDR1 is MNHEY and CDR2 is SMNVEV (reference sequence). CDR3 length: 16 residues. The chain's CDR3 is CASSLSPGSSTDTQYF. The DNA for the CDR3 is TGTGCCAGCAGTTTATCGCCTGGCTCTAGCACAGATACGCAGTATTTT.

V usage is TRBV28 and J usage is TRBJ1-3; D is ambiguous. CDR1 is MDHEN and CDR2 is SYDVKM in the germline V gene. Deletions cut 4 bases from V and 4 bases from J, with 8 bases between. The CDR3 covers 13 residues. CDR3 sequence reads: CASSSYSGNTIYF. CDR3 bases: TGTGCCAGCAGTTCATACAGCGGAAACACCATATATTTT. The whole variable domain, filled in from reference TRBV28 and TRBJ1-3, reads DVKVTQSSRYLVKRTGEKVFLECVQDMDHENMFWYRQDPGLGLRLIYFSYDVKMKEKGDIPEGYSVSREKKERFSLILESASTNQTSMYLCASSSYSGNTIYFGEGSWLTVV.

The chain combines TRBV11-2 with TRBJ2-7; weak D call: TRBD1 (5 bases). Germline lookup yields CDR1 SGHAT and CDR2 FQNNGV. This CDR3 contains 13 residues. V was pared by 2 bases and J by 5 bases, with 10 bases between. The CDR3 nucleotides read TGTGCCAGCAGCTTAATCCAGGGCCACGAGCAGTACTTC. Translation: CASSLIQGHEQYF.

In its sample, this clone was seen once. The V call is TRBV29-1, the J call TRBJ2-1, with TRBD1 identical over 9 bases. Looked up from germline, CDR1 is SQVTM and CDR2 is ANQGSEA. After removal of 1 base from V and 10 bases from J, the junction contained 5 bases not matched to a gene. The CDR3 totals 13 residues. The CDR3 region is CSVEGQGVYEQFF. In DNA form, the CDR3 reads TGCAGCGTTGAAGGACAGGGGGTTTACGAGCAGTTCTTC.

This clone was observed once. The V and J genes are TRBV9 and TRBJ1-1; 8 bases line up with TRBD1. With 0 bases clipped from V and 2 bases from J, the junction kept 6 bases outside the gene matches. This CDR3 spans 16 amino acids. CDR1 and CDR2 (germline): SGDLS, YYNGEE. CDR3 residues: CASSVGQGMGNTEAFF. The CDR3 DNA sequence: TGTGCCAGCAGCGTAGGACAGGGGATGGGTAACACTGAAGCTTTCTTT. Full variable domain (outside the CDR3, taken from reference TRBV9 and TRBJ1-1): DSGVTQTPKHLITATGQRVTLRCSPRSGDLSVYWYQQSLDQGLQFLIQYYNGEERAKGNILERFSAQQFPDLHSELNLSSLELGDSALYFCASSVGQGMGNTEAFFGQGTRLTVV.

There are a few counts of this clone. The rearrangement joins TRBV5-6 to TRBJ1-4; no reliable D call. This CDR3 contains 17 residues. V shed 1 base and J shed 7 bases, with 20 bases lying between them. The V gene's germline CDR1 is SGHDT and CDR2 YYEEEE. The CDR3 DNA is TGTGCCAGCAGCTTGACGGGAGTGCGCATCGCGGGTGAAAAACTGTTTTTT. Translating gives CASSLTGVRIAGEKLFF.